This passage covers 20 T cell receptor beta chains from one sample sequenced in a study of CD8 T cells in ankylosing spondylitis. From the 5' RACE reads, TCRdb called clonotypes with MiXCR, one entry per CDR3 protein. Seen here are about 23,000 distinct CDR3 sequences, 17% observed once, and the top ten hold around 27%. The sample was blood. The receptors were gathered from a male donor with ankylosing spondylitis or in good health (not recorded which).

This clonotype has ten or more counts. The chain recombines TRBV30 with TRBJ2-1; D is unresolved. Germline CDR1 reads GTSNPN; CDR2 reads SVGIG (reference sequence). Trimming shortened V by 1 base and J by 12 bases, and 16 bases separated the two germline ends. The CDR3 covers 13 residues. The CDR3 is CAWSATTRAVQFF. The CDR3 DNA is TGTGCCTGGAGTGCTACTACACGGGCGGTGCAGTTCTTC.

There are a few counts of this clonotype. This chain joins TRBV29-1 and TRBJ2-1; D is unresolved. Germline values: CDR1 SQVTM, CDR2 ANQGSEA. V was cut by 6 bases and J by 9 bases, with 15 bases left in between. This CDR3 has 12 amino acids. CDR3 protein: CSVARATGEQFF. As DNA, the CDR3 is TGCAGCGTCGCACGGGCTACGGGTGAGCAGTTCTTC.

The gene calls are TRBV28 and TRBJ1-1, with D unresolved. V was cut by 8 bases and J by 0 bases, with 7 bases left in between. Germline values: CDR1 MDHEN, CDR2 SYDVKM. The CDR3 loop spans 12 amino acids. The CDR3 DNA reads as TGTGCCAGCGGACTTCTGAACACTGAAGCTTTCTTT. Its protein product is CASGLLNTEAFF.

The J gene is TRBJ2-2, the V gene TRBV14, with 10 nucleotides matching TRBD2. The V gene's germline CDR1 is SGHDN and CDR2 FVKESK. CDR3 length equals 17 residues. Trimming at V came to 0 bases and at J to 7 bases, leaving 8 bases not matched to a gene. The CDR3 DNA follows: TGTGCCAGCAGCCAAGATCTTCTAGCGGGGGAAGGCGGGGAGCTGTTTTTT. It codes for CASSQDLLAGEGGELFF.

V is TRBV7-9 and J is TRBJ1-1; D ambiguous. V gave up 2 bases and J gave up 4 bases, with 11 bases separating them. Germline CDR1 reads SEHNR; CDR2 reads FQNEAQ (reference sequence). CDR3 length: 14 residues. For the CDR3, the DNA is TGTGCCAGCAGCTTAAACAGCGGAGGCACTGAAGCTTTCTTT. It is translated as CASSLNSGGTEAFF.

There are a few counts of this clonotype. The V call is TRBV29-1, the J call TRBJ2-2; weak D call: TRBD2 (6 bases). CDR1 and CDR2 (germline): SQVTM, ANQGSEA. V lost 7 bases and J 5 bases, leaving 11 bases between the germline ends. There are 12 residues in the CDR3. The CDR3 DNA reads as TGCAGCGGGGGGAGGAAGACCGGGGAGCTGTTTTTT. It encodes CSGGRKTGELFF.

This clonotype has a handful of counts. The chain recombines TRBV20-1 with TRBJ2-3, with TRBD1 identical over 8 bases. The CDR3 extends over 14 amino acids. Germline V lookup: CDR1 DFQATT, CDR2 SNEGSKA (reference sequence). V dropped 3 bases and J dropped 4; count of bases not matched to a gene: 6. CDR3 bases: TGCAGTGCTAGCCGGGACAGGAGCGCAGATACGCAGTATTTT. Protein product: CSASRDRSADTQYF.

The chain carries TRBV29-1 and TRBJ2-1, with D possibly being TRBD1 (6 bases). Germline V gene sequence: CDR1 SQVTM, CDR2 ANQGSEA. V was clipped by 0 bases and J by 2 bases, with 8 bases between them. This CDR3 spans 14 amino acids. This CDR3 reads CSVEEQGPYNEQFF. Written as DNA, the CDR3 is TGCAGCGTTGAAGAACAGGGCCCCTACAATGAGCAGTTCTTC.

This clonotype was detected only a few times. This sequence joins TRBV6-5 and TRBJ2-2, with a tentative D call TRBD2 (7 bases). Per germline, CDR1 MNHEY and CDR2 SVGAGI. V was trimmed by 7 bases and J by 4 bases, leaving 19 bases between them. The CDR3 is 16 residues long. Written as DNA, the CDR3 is TGTGCCAGCACGGCTAGGGGGGGGTTTCGCACCGGGGAGCTGTTTTTT. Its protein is CASTARGGFRTGELFF.

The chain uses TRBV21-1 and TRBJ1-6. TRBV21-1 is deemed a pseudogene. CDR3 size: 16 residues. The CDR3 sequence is CASSKLRPGLDPPLHF. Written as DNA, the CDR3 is TGTGCCAGCAGCAAACTCAGACCGGGTCTCGATCCACCCCTCCACTTT.

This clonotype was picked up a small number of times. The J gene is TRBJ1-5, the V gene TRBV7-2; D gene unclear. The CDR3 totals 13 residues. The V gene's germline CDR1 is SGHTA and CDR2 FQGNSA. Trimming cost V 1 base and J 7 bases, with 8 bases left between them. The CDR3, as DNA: TGTGCCAGCAGCTTAGGAGGGAGGCAGCCCCAGCATTTT. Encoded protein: CASSLGGRQPQHF.

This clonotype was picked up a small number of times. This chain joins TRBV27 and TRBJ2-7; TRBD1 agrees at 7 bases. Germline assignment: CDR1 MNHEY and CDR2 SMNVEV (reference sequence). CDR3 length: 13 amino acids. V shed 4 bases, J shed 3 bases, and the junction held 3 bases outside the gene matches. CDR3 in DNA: TGTGCCAGCAGTTCCACAGGGGTCTACGAGCAGTACTTC. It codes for CASSSTGVYEQYF.

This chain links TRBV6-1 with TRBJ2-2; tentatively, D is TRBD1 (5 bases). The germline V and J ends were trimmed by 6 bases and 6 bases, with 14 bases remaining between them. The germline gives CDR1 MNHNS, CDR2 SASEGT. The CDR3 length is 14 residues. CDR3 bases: TGTGCCAGCAGCCATTCAGGGAAGTCCGGGGAGCTGTTTTTT. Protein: CASSHSGKSGELFF.

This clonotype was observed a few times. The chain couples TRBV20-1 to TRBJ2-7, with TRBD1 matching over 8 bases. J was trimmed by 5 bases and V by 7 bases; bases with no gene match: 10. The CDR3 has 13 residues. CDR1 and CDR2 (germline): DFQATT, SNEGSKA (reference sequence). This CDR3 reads CSVVSGGLHEQYF. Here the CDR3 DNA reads TGCAGTGTGGTGTCAGGGGGCCTCCACGAGCAGTACTTC.

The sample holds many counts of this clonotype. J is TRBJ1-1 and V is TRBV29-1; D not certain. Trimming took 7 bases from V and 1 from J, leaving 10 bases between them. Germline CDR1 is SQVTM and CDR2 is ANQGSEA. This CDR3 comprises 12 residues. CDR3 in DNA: TGCAGCGGACTCGGCGGGAACACTGAAGCTTTCTTT. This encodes CSGLGGNTEAFF.

The CDR3 sequence is CASSLTSGDYPYNEQFF. CDR3 coding DNA: TGTGCCAGCAGCTTGACTAGCGGGGATTATCCCTACAATGAGCAGTTCTTC. This sequence joins TRBV9 and TRBJ2-1, with 11 nucleotides matching TRBD2. The CDR3 totals 17 residues. CDR1 and CDR2 (germline): SGDLS, YYNGEE. V dropped 4 bases and J dropped 2; count of bases not matched to a gene: 8.

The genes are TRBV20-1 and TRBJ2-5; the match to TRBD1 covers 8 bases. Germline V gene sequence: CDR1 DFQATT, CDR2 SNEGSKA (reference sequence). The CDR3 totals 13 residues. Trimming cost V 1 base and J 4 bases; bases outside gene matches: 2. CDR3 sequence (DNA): TGCAGTGCTAGAGGACAGGGGACAGAGACCCAGTACTTC. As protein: CSARGQGTETQYF.

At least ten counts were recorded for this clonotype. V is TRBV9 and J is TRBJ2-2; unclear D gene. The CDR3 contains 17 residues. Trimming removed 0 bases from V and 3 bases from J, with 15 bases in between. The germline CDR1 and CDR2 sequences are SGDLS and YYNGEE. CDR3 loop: CASSVAGTPRYTGELFF. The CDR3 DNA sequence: TGTGCCAGCAGCGTAGCCGGTACGCCCAGGTACACCGGGGAGCTGTTTTTT.

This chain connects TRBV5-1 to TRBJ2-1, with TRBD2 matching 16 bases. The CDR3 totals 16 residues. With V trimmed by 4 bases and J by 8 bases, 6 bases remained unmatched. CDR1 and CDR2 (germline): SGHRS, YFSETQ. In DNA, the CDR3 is TGCGCCAGCAGCGGCCCAGGGACTAGCGGGGGGGATGAGCAGTTCTTC. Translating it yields CASSGPGTSGGDEQFF.

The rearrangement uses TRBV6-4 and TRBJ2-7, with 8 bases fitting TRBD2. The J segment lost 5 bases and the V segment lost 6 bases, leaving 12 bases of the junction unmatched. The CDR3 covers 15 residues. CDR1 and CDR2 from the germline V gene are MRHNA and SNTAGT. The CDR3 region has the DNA TGTGCCAGCAGGGTCTCGCGGGAGGACCCCCACGAGCAGTACTTC. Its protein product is CASRVSREDPHEQYF.